The text below deals with one TCR beta chain. This clone showed up just once. Its antigen is not yet known. The record has no base qualities; no much larger clone is one base away. Trimming leaves V shorter by 4 bases and J shorter by 0 bases, with the junction holding 16 bases beyond the gene matches. As encoded in the germline V gene, CDR1 is SGHRS while CDR2 is YFSETQ. From cysteine to phenylalanine, the CDR3 is 20 amino acids long. Of all the DNA, just the CDR3 is kept, 60 bases in frame from base 1. This sample is drawn from a study of blood T cell repertoires in COVID-19 (dated by TCRdb to between 2020 and 2021). In terms of the full investigation: Samples covering the acute and convalescent phases of COVID-19 were provided by collaborators in the United States, Italy and Spain. The dataset comprised deeply sampled blood TCRbeta repertoires from subjects exposed to, actively infected with, or recovered from COVID-19. A freely available public database, intended as a resource for researchers studying the immune response to SARS-CoV-2, is where the repertoires were released. A de-identified subject ID, COVID-19 status, age in years and sex were almost always included in the sample metadata. The prospective study material was composed of cDNA or gDNA derived from T cells, B-cell-depleted T cells, or PBMCs. Samples were obtained from the ongoing ImmuneRACE study (first 160 participants) and from approximately 1,200 subjects provided by 6 global collaborators. Where HLA class I and class II types were available, the types were taken from metadata supplied by the sample provider, not from assay-based typing. The research as a whole found: The quantity of clinical and demographic metadata differed by source and by participant and was supplied without curation.

Each collaborating institution followed its own protocols to collect whole blood in K2EDTA tubes. For TCRbeta analysis, collaborators shipped samples as frozen whole blood, isolated PBMCs, or DNA extracted from either of those sample types. The immunoSEQ Assay, a bias-controlled multiplex PCR, was used to amplify TCRbeta CDR3 regions from genomic DNA. For the original study's pipeline: Nucleated cell counts per sample were estimated from amplification of reference gene primers within the assay. Sequence reads were collapsed and filtered to measure the absolute abundance of every unique TCRbeta CDR3 rearrangement. Productive Simpson clonality was computed per sample as the square root of Simpson's diversity index over productive rearrangements. The clones in this table, taken by TCRdb from immuneACCESS, are in-frame only. Not every clone is retained; where verified, under half of the shortfall comes from an unresolved V gene, and the cause of the rest is unknown. The D gene and trimming were derived from the DNA, and the V and J assignments and clone size from that table. The sample table records approximately 73,000 clones; roughly nine tenths of these occur just once. The ten biggest clones cover under 10% of the sample.

This receptor was taken from an elderly man with acute or convalescent COVID-19. Sequencing was performed on peripheral blood. The V and J segments used are TRBV5-1 and TRBJ2-6; TRBD1 fits 7 bases in the junction. The bases read TGCGCCAGCAGCGTCGGGACAGTAGAGGGGTGGCTCTCTGGGGCCAACGTCCTGACTTTC. Protein translation: CASSVGTVEGWLSGANVLTF.